Below, 4 T cell receptor beta chains from the same sample are listed, as sequenced in a study of sequential checkpoint blockade in melanoma. TCRdb's table, derived via immunoSEQ multiplex PCR, lists solely in-frame clones and lacks some. The data show approximately 20,000 clones, about two thirds seen once. Stated treatment: randomized to nivolumab then ipilimumab (arm A) or the reverse (arm B). The sequenced sample was CD8+ T cells sorted from blood (inferred from file names), obtained from a patient given nivolumab and ipilimumab in sequence. The receptor set was obtained from a human donor with melanoma.

The chain is built from TRBV7-6 and TRBJ2-7; 7 bases agree with TRBD2. The germline V gene has CDR1 SGHVS and CDR2 FNYEAQ. The CDR3 sequence is 15 residues long. Trimming took 5 bases from V and 2 from J; bases not matched to a gene: 9. CDR3 coding DNA: TGTGCCAGCAGCCCCCCAGCTAGCGGCACCTACGAGCAGTACTTC. Amino acids: CASSPPASGTYEQYF.

V is TRBV7-6 and J is TRBJ2-5; 9 bases match TRBD2. CDR3 length: 15 amino acids. Germline assignment: CDR1 SGHVS and CDR2 FNYEAQ. With 5 bases clipped from V and 4 bases from J, the junction kept 8 bases outside the gene matches. The CDR3 bases are TGTGCCAGCAGCCGGTCCGGACTAGCGAGAGAGACCCAGTACTTC. Translating gives CASSRSGLARETQYF.

As regards this clone: At one boundary the junction diverges from the germline segment, which might be a read error. The J gene is TRBJ1-4, the V gene TRBV30; 7 nucleotides match TRBD1. The germline gives CDR1 GTSNPN, CDR2 SVGIG (reference sequence). The CDR3 totals 12 residues. CDR3 DNA sequence: TGTGCCTGGGAGAACCAATGGGGACAGAGCCTTTTT. It codes for CAWENQWGQSLF.

The chain is built from TRBV6-6 and TRBJ2-5; 9 bases map to TRBD1. This CDR3 has 15 residues. Germline lookup yields CDR1 MNHNY and CDR2 SVGAGI (reference sequence). V lost 4 bases, J lost 2 bases, and 5 bases stayed unmatched. The CDR3 sequence: CASSFSGQGQETQYF. CDR3 nucleotides: TGTGCCAGCAGTTTCTCGGGACAGGGACAAGAGACCCAGTACTTC.